The 29 T cell receptor beta chains below were found in one sample sequenced in a study of blood T cell repertoires in COVID-19. Profiled with immunoSEQ multiplex PCR; TCRdb holds only in-frame clones, not every one. In the table there are under 350,000 clones, around 90% of which are singletons. The sequencing sample was made of peripheral blood. Receptor source: a man between 65 and 85 years old with acute or convalescent COVID-19.

The chain carries TRBV30 and TRBJ2-5, with D perhaps TRBD1 (5 bases). Trimming took 3 bases from V and 6 from J, leaving 11 bases between them. The CDR3 is 12 residues long. Germline V gene sequence: CDR1 GTSNPN, CDR2 SVGIG (reference sequence). The CDR3 DNA reads TGTGCCTGGAGAGAGACAGAAAAGACCCAGTACTTC. This sequence encodes CAWRETEKTQYF.

This sequence joins TRBV7-2 and TRBJ2-6; no clear D gene. The germline gives CDR1 SGHTA, CDR2 FQGNSA. The CDR3 is 17 amino acids. The V end was cut by 1 base, the J end by 1 base, with 11 bases between. The CDR3 here is CASSLDFSVSGANVLTF. The CDR3 DNA reads as TGTGCCAGCAGCTTAGACTTTTCCGTATCTGGGGCCAACGTCCTGACTTTC.

The chain couples TRBV5-1 to TRBJ2-2, with 14 positions matching TRBD2. The CDR3 loop spans 16 amino acids. Germline values: CDR1 SGHRS, CDR2 YFSETQ. V shed 4 bases and J 6 bases; nucleotides not matched to a gene: 5. DNA of the CDR3: TGCGCCAGCAGCCTGTCGGGACTAGCGGGAGCCGGGGAGCTGTTTTTT. This codes for CASSLSGLAGAGELFF.

The chain is built from TRBV19 and TRBJ1-1; 7 bases map to TRBD1. Germline V CDR1 and CDR2: LNHDA, SQIVND (reference sequence). Trimming cost V 5 bases and J 1 base; bases outside gene matches: 7. The CDR3 length is 15 residues. Here the CDR3 reads CASSVPTGPNTEAFF. CDR3 nucleotide sequence: TGTGCCAGTAGTGTCCCGACAGGGCCGAACACTGAAGCTTTCTTT.

The rearrangement joins TRBV20-1 to TRBJ2-7; TRBD1 is a possible D gene (6 bases). V was shortened by 2 bases and J by 4 bases, with 6 bases between the two germline ends. This CDR3 has 11 residues. Germline CDR1 reads DFQATT; CDR2 reads SNEGSKA (reference sequence). The CDR3 DNA sequence: TGCAGTGCTAGACAGGGGTACGAGCAGTACTTC. Protein product: CSARQGYEQYF.

This chain joins TRBV24-1 and TRBJ2-2, with TRBD2 matching over 16 bases. CDR1 is KGHDR and CDR2 is SFDVKD in the germline V gene. This CDR3 has 16 amino acids. Trimming removed 10 bases from V and 4 bases from J; junction bases left unmatched: 5. CDR3 amino acids: CATGLAGGPRTGELFF. The CDR3 DNA sequence: TGTGCCACGGGACTAGCGGGGGGGCCACGCACCGGGGAGCTGTTTTTT.

The sample holds a few counts of this clone. The V and J genes are TRBV28 and TRBJ1-4; D is perhaps TRBD1 (6 bases). The CDR3 extends over 15 amino acids. CDR1 and CDR2 from the germline V gene are MDHEN and SYDVKM. Trimming shortened V by 2 bases and J by 5 bases, and 12 bases separated the two germline ends. The CDR3 DNA reads TGTGCCAGCAGTTTAACAGGGTCGGGAAATGAAAAACTGTTTTTT. Encoded protein: CASSLTGSGNEKLFF.

The chain carries TRBV3-1 (or the pseudogene TRBV3-2) and TRBJ2-7; 10 bases fit TRBD2. This CDR3 has 15 residues. V was clipped by 1 base and J by 2 bases; unmatched bases: 2. Germline assignment: CDR1 LGHDT and CDR2 YNNKEL (reference sequence). CDR3 DNA: TGTGCCAGCAGCCAAGCGAGCGGGGGGGCCTACGAGCAGTACTTC. Translation gives CASSQASGGAYEQYF.

The V and J genes are TRBV5-4 and TRBJ2-3; TRBD2 agrees at 9 bases. From germline, CDR1 is SGHNT and CDR2 YYREEE (reference sequence). With 6 bases clipped from V and 8 bases from J, the junction kept 10 bases outside the gene matches. The CDR3 is 14 residues long. CDR3 residues: CASTPGGGVGTQYF. In nucleotides, the CDR3 is TGTGCCAGCACCCCTGGCGGGGGGGTGGGTACGCAGTATTTT.

This sequence joins TRBV28 and TRBJ1-3, with TRBD1 matching 8 bases. The germline V gene has CDR1 MDHEN and CDR2 SYDVKM. CDR3 size: 13 residues. Unmatched junction bases numbered 9, after V lost 3 bases and J lost 14 bases. CDR3 DNA sequence: TGTGCCAGCAGTTTGCAGGGACAGGTATTCCTATATTTT. Translating gives CASSLQGQVFLYF.

The rearrangement uses TRBV29-1 and TRBJ2-3; the match to TRBD1 covers 7 bases. Germline V gene sequence: CDR1 SQVTM, CDR2 ANQGSEA. Losses at the gene ends were 6 bases for V and 2 bases for J; bases not matched to a gene: 5. CDR3 size: 13 residues. The CDR3 DNA reads TGCAGCGTAGGGGGACAGACCACAGATACGCAGTATTTT. As protein: CSVGGQTTDTQYF.

V is TRBV5-1 and J is TRBJ2-1; 7 bases agree with TRBD2. Germline-derived CDR1 and CDR2 are SGHRS and YFSETQ. Trimming removed 4 bases from V and 7 bases from J; junction bases left unmatched: 11. The CDR3 contains 15 residues. The CDR3 DNA reads as TGCGCCAGCAGCCTAGGACTAGGGGTGGGGAATGAGCAGTTCTTC. Translated, it gives CASSLGLGVGNEQFF.

CDR3 in amino acids: CASSSPGQGNEKLFF. The CDR3 bases are TGTGCCAGCAGTTCCCCGGGACAGGGTAATGAAAAACTGTTTTTT. This sequence joins TRBV27 and TRBJ1-4; the match to TRBD1 covers 9 bases. Germline CDR1 reads MNHEY; CDR2 reads SMNVEV (reference sequence). Losses at the gene ends were 4 bases for V and 4 bases for J; bases not matched to a gene: 4. The CDR3 runs 15 residues. Combining the CDR3 with reference TRBV27 and TRBJ1-4 gives the whole variable domain EAQVTQNPRYLITVTGKKLTVTCSQNMNHEYMSWYRQDPGLGLRQIYYSMNVEVTDKGDVPEGYKVSRKEKRNFPLILESPSPNQTSLYFCASSSPGQGNEKLFFGSGTQLSVL.

This chain connects TRBV3-1 (or the pseudogene TRBV3-2) to TRBJ1-1, with 7 bases lining up with TRBD1. The J segment lost 3 bases and the V segment lost 4 bases, leaving 5 bases of the junction unmatched. Germline values: CDR1 LGHDT, CDR2 YNNKEL (reference sequence). This CDR3 has 14 residues. The CDR3 protein is CASSPSQGYTEAFF. The CDR3 DNA reads as TGTGCCAGCAGCCCTTCACAGGGGTACACTGAAGCTTTCTTT.

This chain uses TRBV7-2 with TRBJ1-6, with D tentatively TRBD1 (5 bases). Germline CDR1 reads SGHTA; CDR2 reads FQGNSA. The ends were cut back, 3 bases at V and 4 bases at J, with 7 bases in the middle. The CDR3 runs 14 residues. CDR3 region: CASSLQGYNSPLHF. CDR3 sequence (DNA): TGTGCCAGCAGCTTGCAGGGTTATAATTCACCCCTCCACTTT.

The CDR3 DNA follows: TGTGCCAGCAGCCAAACGACAGGACCTGAAGCTTTCTTT. Amino acids: CASSQTTGPEAFF. The rearrangement uses TRBV7-8 and TRBJ1-1, with D possibly being TRBD1 (6 bases). With 5 bases removed from V and 6 bases from J, the gap between germline ends came to 13 bases. CDR3 size: 13 residues. Germline CDR1 and CDR2: SGHVS and FQNEAQ.

This chain connects TRBV12-5 to TRBJ2-3; D may be TRBD2 (5 bases). CDR3 length: 16 amino acids. V gave up 5 bases and J gave up 1 base, with 16 bases separating them. Per the germline V gene, CDR1 is LGHNT and CDR2 is FRNRAP. CDR3 coding DNA: TGTGCTAGTGGTCCGGGATATAGGGTGGGCACAGATACGCAGTATTTT. Translated: CASGPGYRVGTDTQYF.

The chain links TRBV5-8 to TRBJ1-3; D is uncertain. The CDR3 contains 14 residues. Germline CDR1 SGHTS, CDR2 YDEGEE. The germline V and J ends were trimmed by 6 bases and 0 bases, with 10 bases remaining between them. As DNA, the CDR3 is TGTGCCAGCATCAAAAGAGGCTCTGGAAACACCATATATTTT. It encodes CASIKRGSGNTIYF. Complete variable domain (other parts from reference TRBV5-8 and TRBJ1-3): EAGVTQSPTHLIKTRGQQATLRCSPISGHTSVYWYQQALGLGLQFLLWYDEGEERNRGNFPPRFSGRQFPNYSSELNVNALELEDSALYLCASIKRGSGNTIYFGEGSWLTVV.

V and J are TRBV5-4 and TRBJ2-7; 8 bases are a match to TRBD1. The V and J ends lost 4 bases and 7 bases, in that order; junction bases with no gene match: 10. Germline CDR1 and CDR2: SGHNT and YYREEE (reference sequence). The CDR3 has 14 amino acids. The CDR3 bases are TGTGCCAGCAGCATTCAGGGGGCTCCGGGGGAGCAGTACTTC. Protein product: CASSIQGAPGEQYF.

The genes are TRBV5-6 and TRBJ1-1; D might be TRBD1 (5 bases). The V end lost 4 bases, the J end lost 4 bases, and 14 bases lay between the germline ends. Per germline, CDR1 SGHDT and CDR2 YYEEEE. CDR3 length: 14 residues. The CDR3 loop is CASSPVGGATEAFF. CDR3 bases: TGTGCCAGCAGCCCGGTGGGAGGGGCCACTGAAGCTTTCTTT.

The V call is TRBV5-1, the J call TRBJ2-2, with 7 bases matching TRBD1. V trimming: 4 bases; J trimming: 2 bases; junction bases outside the gene matches: 8. CDR1 and CDR2 (germline): SGHRS, YFSETQ. The CDR3 loop spans 16 amino acids. The CDR3 DNA reads TGCGCCAGCAGCACGGGACAGATCTATAACACCGGGGAGCTGTTTTTT. It yields the protein CASSTGQIYNTGELFF. The variable domain in full, completed from reference TRBV5-1 and TRBJ2-2, reads KAGVTQTPRYLIKTRGQQVTLSCSPISGHRSVSWYQQTPGQGLQFLFEYFSETQRNKGNFPGRFSGRQFSNSRSEMNVSTLELGDSALYLCASSTGQIYNTGELFFGEGSRLTVL.

J is TRBJ2-7 and V is TRBV7-9; 8 positions agree with TRBD1. CDR1 SEHNR and CDR2 FQNEAQ come from the germline V gene (reference sequence). The CDR3 consists of 15 residues. The junction had 8 bases not matched to a gene; V was cut back by 5 bases and J by 2 bases. The CDR3 protein is CASSLTGTGTYEQYF. CDR3 DNA sequence: TGTGCCAGCAGCCTCACCGGGACAGGAACCTACGAGCAGTACTTC.

The rearrangement uses TRBV7-9 and TRBJ2-2; D is undetermined. CDR1 is SEHNR, CDR2 FQNEAQ, per germline (reference sequence). The CDR3 has 15 amino acids. V gave up 5 bases and J gave up 2 bases, with 12 bases separating them. Here the CDR3 DNA reads TGTGCCAGCAGCCTCCCAACAGTTAACACCGGGGAGCTGTTTTTT. Its protein is CASSLPTVNTGELFF.

V gene TRBV28 combines with J gene TRBJ1-5; D may be TRBD1 (5 bases). Per the germline V gene, CDR1 is MDHEN and CDR2 is SYDVKM. With 3 bases removed from V and 5 bases from J, the gap between germline ends came to 14 bases. The CDR3 runs to 15 residues. CDR3 DNA: TGTGCCAGCAGTTTTCTATTGGGCAGGGATCAGCCCCAGCATTTT. Residues: CASSFLLGRDQPQHF.

This clone turned up a few times. The chain recombines TRBV9 with TRBJ1-4; TRBD1 is a possible D gene (6 bases). The CDR3 length is 15 residues. V gave up 4 bases and J gave up 1 base, with 11 bases separating them. CDR1 and CDR2 from the germline V gene are SGDLS and YYNGEE. CDR3: CASSSKGGTNEKLFF. The CDR3 nucleotides read TGTGCCAGCAGCTCAAAAGGGGGAACTAATGAAAAACTGTTTTTT. The full variable domain, with the rest looked up from reference TRBV9 and TRBJ1-4, is DSGVTQTPKHLITATGQRVTLRCSPRSGDLSVYWYQQSLDQGLQFLIQYYNGEERAKGNILERFSAQQFPDLHSELNLSSLELGDSALYFCASSSKGGTNEKLFFGSGTQLSVL.

CDR3 DNA: TGTGCCTTCTGGGACAGGGGCTACACCTTC. Protein sequence: CAFWDRGYTF. The gene calls are TRBV30 and TRBJ1-2; TRBD1 matches 8 bases. Germline CDR1 GTSNPN, CDR2 SVGIG (reference sequence). The CDR3 sequence is 10 residues long. V gave up 7 bases and J gave up 8 bases; unmatched junction bases: 3.

The rearrangement uses TRBV7-9 and TRBJ2-1; tentatively, D is TRBD1 (6 bases). The V gene's germline CDR1 is SEHNR and CDR2 FQNEAQ (reference sequence). The CDR3 totals 14 residues. V lost 4 bases to trimming and J lost 7 bases, with 14 bases between them. The CDR3 DNA is TGTGCCAGCAGCTCCCACGGACAGCCGAATGAGCAGTTCTTC. Its protein product is CASSSHGQPNEQFF.

This rearrangement joins TRBV19 to TRBJ1-5; perhaps TRBD1 as D (5 bases). CDR1 and CDR2 from the germline V gene are LNHDA and SQIVND (reference sequence). CDR3 length: 14 amino acids. Trimming removed 3 bases at V and 8 bases at J, with 14 bases between. CDR3 DNA: TGTGCCAGTAGTATGGGTCAGGGCCCGGAGCCCCAGCATTTT. Residues: CASSMGQGPEPQHF.

The rearrangement uses TRBV4-3 and TRBJ2-5, with D perhaps matching TRBD2 (6 bases). CDR3 length: 16 residues. Looked up from germline, CDR1 is LGHNA and CDR2 is YSLEER. V lost 1 base to trimming and J lost 2 bases, with 14 bases between them. CDR3 in amino acids: CASSQVPGATQETQYF. The CDR3 bases are TGCGCCAGCAGCCAAGTGCCGGGAGCCACTCAAGAGACCCAGTACTTC.